This record covers a single TCR beta chain. V was clipped by 4 bases and J by 8 bases; unmatched bases: 7. Germline V gene lookup returns CDR1 LGHDT and CDR2 YNNKEL (reference sequence). The CDR3 length is 14 residues. These data belong to a study of blood T cell repertoires in COVID-19. Across the study: Acute and convalescent COVID-19 samples came from the United States, Italy and Spain.

Authors' analysis steps: Amplification of reference gene primers provided the estimated nucleated cell counts. Data came from immunoSEQ multiplex PCR; TCRdb stores just in-frame clones and leaves some out. V and J calls plus clone size are reproduced from that table; the DNA served to infer D and trimming. The sample yields about 120,000 clones, more than 80% seen once. Sequencing was done on a sample of peripheral blood. This chain uses TRBV3-1 (or the pseudogene TRBV3-2) with TRBJ1-4; 7 bases are shared with TRBD1. The receptor was isolated from a woman in her 40s with acute or convalescent COVID-19. CDR3 residues: CASSPTGSKEKLFF. The CDR3 coding sequence is TGTGCCAGCAGCCCGACAGGGTCAAAGGAAAAACTGTTTTTT.